Listed below are T cell receptor beta chains from one sample, sequenced in a study of regulatory T cells after allogeneic stem cell transplantation. TCRdb independently ran MiXCR on the 5' RACE reads; one entry per CDR3 protein. The profile covers 140 to 150 distinct CDR3 sequences, with approximately 18% appearing a single time and 40% to 60% taken by the ten largest. The input for sequencing was sorted CD4+ T cells from blood (whether regulatory or conventional is not recorded), taken 30 days after allogeneic stem cell transplant. The receptor source for this set is a human patient who had an allogeneic stem cell transplant, so the T cells may come from the graft donor. Each CDR3 is given without its conserved first and last residue.

v_gene	len	j_gene	CDR3aa
TRBV29-1	11	TRBJ2-5	SVRTSVQETRY
TRBV12-3/TRBV12-4	12	TRBJ2-7	ASSFGTGGYEQY
TRBV7-9	14	TRBJ2-2	ASSLTQGAHTGELF
TRBV6-5	11	TRBJ2-7	ASRRGTNYEQY
TRBV6-5	14	TRBJ2-2	ASSASPGQETGGLF
TRBV6-5	14	TRBJ2-2	ASSYSTGHQPGELF
TRBV7-2	11	TRBJ1-4	ASSLGPAGRLF
TRBV29-1	14	TRBJ2-1	SAHLQGQGLLNEQF
TRBV9	11	TRBJ1-3	ACSAEGGTTIY
TRBV7-6	12	TRBJ1-4	ASSLGREDEKLF
TRBV2	13	TRBJ1-5	ASGLLVGGNQPQH
TRBV6-2/TRBV6-3	11	TRBJ1-1	ASSPRLLLEAF
TRBV2	10	TRBJ2-7	ASGTDSYEQY
TRBV9	11	TRBJ1-3	ASSAEGGNTIY
TRBV3-2	7	TRBJ2-7	ASSYEQY
TRBV3-2	17	TRBJ2-1	ASSQTGERFGGSLDEQF
TRBV7-2	11	TRBJ2-7	ASGQLAAYEQY
TRBV29-1	11	TRBJ1-2	SVGALTPPGYT
TRBV6-5	11	TRBJ2-7	ASSFGHNTEQY
TRBV4-1	11	TRBJ2-5	ASSDRAQETQY
TRBV10-2	13	TRBJ1-5	ASSETGNSNQPQH
TRBV24-1	15	TRBJ2-2	ATSQNGQGASAGELF
TRBV11-3	11	TRBJ2-5	ASSVNVRETQY
TRBV5-1	12	TRBJ1-6	ASSLNGGNSPLH
TRBV12-3/TRBV12-4	10	TRBJ1-2	ASSMTSYGYT
TRBV10-3	12	TRBJ2-7	AISESVFTYEQY
TRBV29-1	9	TRBJ1-1	SVEALTEAF
TRBV5-5	13	TRBJ2-2	ASSLGQGVTGELF
TRBV5-6	13	TRBJ1-4	ASSRSGSTNEKLF